Each of the 30 T cell receptor beta chains below was sequenced from the same sample in a study of shared clonotypes between healthy human individuals. Profiling relied on immunoSEQ multiplex PCR, and the TCRdb table lists in-frame clones only, not all of them. Counted here are roughly 1,000,000 clones, 75% to 80% occurring once; the ten biggest clones make up 0.61%. Sequenced material: memory CD4+ T cells from PBMCs. The subset is: CD45RA-negative fraction. These receptors all come from a man younger than 30 in good health. Some clones in this sample may be carry-over from other donors' samples.

Here the CDR3 reads CASTPRGGRQETQYF. CDR3 bases: TGTGCCAGCACTCCCAGAGGGGGTCGGCAAGAGACCCAGTACTTC. The J gene is TRBJ2-5, the V gene TRBV27; D perhaps matches TRBD1 (6 bases). The germline gives CDR1 MNHEY, CDR2 SMNVEV (reference sequence). Trimming took off 7 bases at V and 2 bases at J, with 17 bases between the two ends. The CDR3 totals 15 residues.

A note on this clone: The same CDR3 also results from other DNA sequences found in this sample. J is TRBJ2-5 and V is TRBV7-9, with 8 bases aligning to TRBD1. The CDR3 runs 13 residues. Germline-derived CDR1 and CDR2 are SEHNR and FQNEAQ (reference sequence). The ends lost 5 bases at V and 4 bases at J; junction bases unmatched: 3. The CDR3, as DNA: TGTGCCAGCAGCCGAGGACAGGGAGAGACCCAGTACTTC. This sequence encodes CASSRGQGETQYF.

The V call is TRBV5-5, the J call TRBJ1-2; 9 nucleotides match TRBD1. V shed 4 bases, J shed 1 base, and the junction held 8 bases outside the gene matches. The CDR3 spans 16 residues. Germline V gene sequence: CDR1 SGHKS, CDR2 YYEKEE (reference sequence). This CDR3 reads CASSPSGTGNNYGYTF. The CDR3 DNA sequence: TGTGCCAGCAGCCCGTCCGGGACAGGGAATAACTATGGCTACACCTTC.

The V gene is TRBV9, the J gene TRBJ1-5; D is undetermined. Germline CDR1 is SGDLS and CDR2 is YYNGEE. CDR3 size: 15 residues. Trimming pared 0 bases from V and 4 bases from J, leaving 11 bases between. As DNA, the CDR3 is TGTGCCAGCAGCGTAGGCAAACAGCTTAATCAGCCCCAGCATTTT. It translates to CASSVGKQLNQPQHF.

This chain uses TRBV18 with TRBJ2-7; 7 bases are shared with TRBD1. Germline assignment: CDR1 KGHSH and CDR2 LQKENI. V shed 3 bases and J 0 bases; nucleotides not matched to a gene: 8. The CDR3 length is 16 residues. CDR3 DNA sequence: TGTGCCAGCTCACCGACCGGGACAGCGGACTCCTACGAGCAGTACTTC. Translating it yields CASSPTGTADSYEQYF.

The V call is TRBV7-2, the J call TRBJ2-7; D unclear. The CDR3 runs to 13 residues. The V gene lost 5 bases and the J gene lost 0 bases, with 8 bases spanning the gap. Germline V gene lookup returns CDR1 SGHTA and CDR2 FQGNSA. The CDR3, as DNA: TGTGCCAGCAGCCGACACGACTCCTACGAGCAGTACTTC. Its translation: CASSRHDSYEQYF.

The chain couples TRBV9 to TRBJ2-2; 9 nucleotides line up with TRBD2. Germline values: CDR1 SGDLS, CDR2 YYNGEE. This CDR3 has 19 amino acids. V shed 0 bases and J 6 bases; nucleotides not matched to a gene: 15. The CDR3 coding sequence is TGTGCCAGCAGCGTAGACCCTTTCTCAGCGGGAGGTGTCGCCGGGGAGCTGTTTTTT. Encoded protein: CASSVDPFSAGGVAGELFF.

The chain employs TRBV28 and TRBJ1-5; D gene uncertain. The CDR3 contains 16 residues. Germline lookup yields CDR1 MDHEN and CDR2 SYDVKM. Deletions cut 6 bases from V and 0 bases from J, with 15 bases between. This chain's CDR3 is CASSAEGLYSNQPQHF. In DNA, the CDR3 is TGTGCCAGCAGCGCCGAGGGCCTATATAGCAATCAGCCCCAGCATTTT.

The sample holds one count of this clone. The gene calls are TRBV7-8 and TRBJ2-7, with TRBD1 matching over 11 bases. The CDR3 is made up of 15 amino acids. Germline values: CDR1 SGHVS, CDR2 FQNEAQ. V lost 1 base and J lost 4; bases outside the gene matches: 3. CDR3 nucleotides: TGTGCCAGCAGCTTAGTGGGACAGGGGGAATACGAGCAGTACTTC. Residues: CASSLVGQGEYEQYF.

Notes on this clone: This clone may be a read error of a much larger clone one base away. The chain couples TRBV2 to TRBJ1-2; 8 nucleotides agree with TRBD1. Unmatched junction bases numbered 14, after V lost 4 bases and J lost 10 bases. The CDR3 runs 15 residues. Germline V CDR1 and CDR2: SNHLY, FYNNEI. The CDR3 bases are TGTGCCAGCAGTGGGTCACCAGGGGGCGTTCGTGACTACACCTTC. Translated, it gives CASSGSPGGVRDYTF.

The gene calls are TRBV23-1 and TRBJ2-2, with TRBD2 matching over 13 bases. TRBV23-1 is classed as an ORF, of uncertain function. V lost 0 bases and J lost 6; bases outside the gene matches: 7. The CDR3 contains 18 residues. CDR3 in DNA: TGCGCCAGCAGTCAATCGGGAGGACTAGCGGGGGATCCCGGGGAGCTGTTTTTT. It is translated as CASSQSGGLAGDPGELFF.

As regards this clone: This specimen includes other DNA sequences encoding the same CDR3. The chain uses TRBV10-3 and TRBJ1-2; D is ambiguous. The CDR3 spans 12 residues. Trimming removed 0 bases at V and 4 bases at J, with 3 bases between. CDR1 is ENHRY and CDR2 is SYGVKD in the germline V gene. The chain's CDR3 is CAISESGYGYTF. The CDR3, as DNA: TGTGCCATCAGTGAGTCTGGCTATGGCTACACCTTC.

The chain uses TRBV30 and TRBJ2-1; 12 bases line up with TRBD2. Unmatched junction bases numbered 3, after V lost 2 bases and J lost 4 bases. The CDR3 sequence is 15 residues long. Germline V lookup: CDR1 GTSNPN, CDR2 SVGIG (reference sequence). The CDR3 DNA is TGTGCCTGGAGTCGACTAGCGGGGGATTACAATGAGCAGTTCTTC. Translation gives CAWSRLAGDYNEQFF.

V is TRBV28 and J is TRBJ2-7, with TRBD2 matching over 11 bases. Germline trimming cut 9 bases from V and 3 bases from J; bases unmatched to any gene: 10. Germline lookup yields CDR1 MDHEN and CDR2 SYDVKM. This CDR3 is built from 15 residues. The CDR3 is CASLAGGMVDYEQYF. For the CDR3, the DNA is TGTGCCAGTCTAGCGGGAGGCATGGTCGACTACGAGCAGTACTTC.

This clone has only one observation. This sequence joins TRBV7-2 and TRBJ2-7; D not resolved. CDR1 is SGHTA and CDR2 is FQGNSA in the germline V gene. Trimming shortened V by 2 bases and J by 2 bases, and 13 bases separated the two germline ends. The CDR3 is made up of 15 amino acids. In DNA form, the CDR3 reads TGTGCCAGCAGCTTACAAGTAACCCACGCCTACGAGCAGTACTTC. It specifies CASSLQVTHAYEQYF.

The V call is TRBV7-2, the J call TRBJ2-3; 14 nucleotides match TRBD2. Unmatched junction bases numbered 13, after V lost 5 bases and J lost 6 bases. The CDR3 is 18 residues long. Germline-derived CDR1 and CDR2 are SGHTA and FQGNSA. The CDR3 DNA is TGTGCCAGCAGCAAACCCGAGTCGACTAGCGGGAGGGGGGATACGCAGTATTTT. It is translated as CASSKPESTSGRGDTQYF.

This chain joins TRBV5-5 and TRBJ2-3; D possibly matches TRBD1 or TRBD2 (5 bases each). The germline V gene has CDR1 SGHKS and CDR2 YYEKEE (reference sequence). The CDR3 runs 14 residues. V shed 8 bases and J shed 0 bases, with 13 bases lying between them. In DNA, the CDR3 is TGTGCCAGTTCCGGGGCAGCTAGCACAGATACGCAGTATTTT. Amino acid sequence: CASSGAASTDTQYF.

This clone is a singleton in its sample. V gene TRBV11-3 combines with J gene TRBJ2-3; TRBD2 is a possible D gene (6 bases). V lost 5 bases and J 1 base, leaving 13 bases between the germline ends. The germline V gene has CDR1 SGHNT and CDR2 YENEEA. This CDR3 spans 15 amino acids. Written as DNA, the CDR3 is TGTGCCAGCAGCAAACGGGCTAGCGGCACAGATACGCAGTATTTT. It is translated as CASSKRASGTDTQYF.

In regard to this clone: The sample carries other DNA sequences with the same CDR3. The chain employs TRBV30 and TRBJ1-1; D gene unclear. CDR3 length: 13 amino acids. Germline CDR1 GTSNPN, CDR2 SVGIG (reference sequence). V was clipped by 0 bases and J by 0 bases, with 5 bases between them. The CDR3 spells CAWSVLMNTEAFF. As DNA, the CDR3 is TGTGCCTGGAGTGTACTGATGAACACTGAAGCTTTCTTT.

The chain uses TRBV6-6 and TRBJ1-2; no reliable D call. CDR1 is MNHNY and CDR2 is SVGAGI in the germline V gene (reference sequence). The CDR3 has 13 amino acids. The V gene lost 6 bases and the J gene lost 0 bases, with 8 bases spanning the gap. The CDR3, as DNA: TGTGCCAGCAGCTACAACCCTAACTATGGCTACACCTTC. As protein: CASSYNPNYGYTF.

The chain couples TRBV14 to TRBJ2-1; D perhaps matches TRBD2 (6 bases). The CDR3 sequence is 14 residues long. In germline, CDR1 is SGHDN, CDR2 FVKESK. V was pared by 1 base and J by 7 bases, with 11 bases between. The CDR3 spells CASSQGGGKNEQFF. The DNA of the CDR3 is TGTGCCAGCAGCCAAGGGGGCGGGAAAAATGAGCAGTTCTTC.

This clone was detected many times. The sample contains more than one DNA sequence encoding this CDR3. V and J are TRBV11-3 and TRBJ2-5; 12 nucleotides align to TRBD2. The CDR3 extends over 15 amino acids. V lost 4 bases and J lost 2; bases outside the gene matches: 2. CDR1 and CDR2 (germline): SGHNT, YENEEA. CDR3 coding DNA: TGTGCCAGCAGCTCTGGACTAGCGGGACAAGAGACCCAGTACTTC. It yields the protein CASSSGLAGQETQYF. The full variable domain, in which reference TRBV11-3 and TRBJ2-5 provide the parts outside the CDR3, is EAGVVQSPRYKIIEKKQPVAFWCNPISGHNTLYWYLQNLGQGPELLIRYENEEAVDDSQLPKDRFSAERLKGVDSTLKIQPAELGDSAVYLCASSSGLAGQETQYFGPGTRLLVL.

J is TRBJ2-1 and V is TRBV9; no reliable D call. Per germline, CDR1 SGDLS and CDR2 YYNGEE. V was cut by 1 base and J by 5 bases, with 4 bases left in between. CDR3 length: 12 amino acids. CDR3 sequence reads: CASSVRNNEQFF. The CDR3 DNA reads as TGTGCCAGCAGCGTACGAAACAATGAGCAGTTCTTC.

J is TRBJ1-2 and V is TRBV19; 8 bases fit TRBD1. In germline, CDR1 is LNHDA, CDR2 SQIVND (reference sequence). The CDR3 loop spans 13 amino acids. J gave up 2 bases and V 7 bases, and 3 bases lay outside the gene matches. The CDR3 DNA sequence: TGTGCCAGTACCCGACAGGGGAACTATGGCTACACCTTC. Amino acids: CASTRQGNYGYTF.

Details on this clone: At one of its ends the junction is not consistent with the germline gene, which may arise from a read error. This chain joins TRBV5-5 and TRBJ1-2; D gene uncertain. Germline V CDR1 and CDR2: SGHKS, YYEKEE (reference sequence). This CDR3 contains 10 residues. The CDR3: CASSHTRRAF. CDR3 coding DNA: TGTGCCAGCAGCCACACCCGCCGCGCCTTC. Variable domain in full (rest from reference TRBV5-5 and TRBJ1-2): DAGVTQSPTHLIKTRGQQVTLRCSPISGHKSVSWYQQVLGQGPQFIFQYYEKEERGRGNFPDRFSARQFPNYSSELNVNALLLGDSALYLCASSHTRRAFGSGTRLTVV.

The chain uses TRBV7-9 and TRBJ2-3, with 7 bases lining up with TRBD1. The trim removed 5 bases at V and 6 bases at J, leaving 8 bases unmatched. This CDR3 spans 14 amino acids. The germline gives CDR1 SEHNR, CDR2 FQNEAQ (reference sequence). The CDR3 protein is CASSPRQGLDTQYF. The CDR3 DNA reads as TGTGCCAGCAGCCCTCGACAGGGTCTTGATACGCAGTATTTT.

This clone was observed at least ten times. This chain links TRBV19 with TRBJ2-4, with D unclear. This CDR3 has 13 amino acids. Germline V CDR1 and CDR2: LNHDA, SQIVND (reference sequence). The V end lost 3 bases, the J end lost 14 bases, and 17 bases lay between the germline ends. The CDR3 here is CASSISDSPAKYF. The DNA for the CDR3 is TGTGCCAGTAGTATTTCCGACTCACCGGCAAAGTACTTC.

This rearrangement joins TRBV27 to TRBJ1-2; 8 bases are shared with TRBD1. CDR1 is MNHEY and CDR2 is SMNVEV in the germline V gene (reference sequence). Trimming removed 1 base from V and 2 bases from J; junction bases left unmatched: 6. This CDR3 comprises 16 residues. CDR3 in amino acids: CASSLFNRGGNYGYTF. The CDR3 bases are TGTGCCAGCAGTTTATTCAACAGGGGGGGGAACTATGGCTACACCTTC.

This clone was seen a handful of times. V is TRBV29-1 and J is TRBJ1-5, with a tentative D call TRBD1 (6 bases). This CDR3 comprises 14 residues. Germline CDR1 is SQVTM and CDR2 is ANQGSEA. The germline V and J ends were trimmed by 3 bases and 3 bases, with 12 bases remaining between them. The CDR3 here is CSVEGAGVNQPQHF. The CDR3 DNA sequence: TGCAGCGTTGAGGGAGCAGGGGTCAATCAGCCCCAGCATTTT.

The rearrangement joins TRBV5-1 to TRBJ2-3; 8 bases agree with TRBD2. The CDR3 has 14 amino acids. Per the germline V gene, CDR1 is SGHRS and CDR2 is YFSETQ. The J segment lost 6 bases and the V segment lost 2 bases, leaving 5 bases of the junction unmatched. CDR3 residues: CASSFGLAFDTQYF. In nucleotides, the CDR3 is TGCGCCAGCAGCTTTGGACTAGCATTCGATACGCAGTATTTT.